This T cell receptor (beta chain) came from a study of blood T cells in healthy people across ages. Study-level findings and limits: Greater diversity and more naive CD4+ cells were seen in long-lived donors than in aged donors.

V shed 5 bases and J shed 7 bases, with 21 bases lying between them. Germline V gene data show CDR1 as MGHRA and CDR2 as YSYEKL. The CDR3 loop spans 16 amino acids. Then a second PCR, running roughly 7 to 11 cycles, was carried out with a sample-barcoded 5' primer and a J-beta primer mix. TCRdb analysed the 5' RACE reads with MiXCR anew, one entry per CDR3 protein. Seen here are approximately 1.5 million distinct CDR3 sequences, about 35% observed once, and the top ten hold about 11%. Details on this clonotype: Its specificity is not known.

They isolated at least 6 million PBMCs from each sample. The sequenced material came from blood. This sequence originates from a woman aged 30 to 39 in good health. The gene calls are TRBV4-1 and TRBJ2-1; possible D gene TRBD1, 5 bases. The CDR3 DNA is TGCGCCAGCAGCTCGCAAGTGAAGGGGCGTTGGAATGAGCAGTTCTTC. Encoded protein: CASSSQVKGRWNEQFF.